The 20 T cell receptor beta chains reported below all come from one sample, sequenced in a study of long-term antiretroviral therapy in people with HIV. Researchers ran immunoSEQ v3.0 at survey level. Sequenced by immunoSEQ multiplex PCR; TCRdb stores in-frame clones only, minus some. The repertoire holds about 10,000 clones, with about 81% as singletons. Sequenced material: unsorted PBMCs, taken 0.7 years after starting antiretroviral therapy. These receptors originate from a man aged 40-50 years with HIV.

The CDR3 coding sequence is TGTGCCAGCAGCCAAGACTGGGGCAGTTCTAACTATGGCTACACCTTC. Translated: CASSQDWGSSNYGYTF. The chain combines TRBV4-2 with TRBJ1-2; the D gene is possibly TRBD1 (5 bases). Deletions cut 0 bases from V and 0 bases from J, with 11 bases between. The CDR3 consists of 16 residues. Germline CDR1 is LGHNA and CDR2 is YNFKEQ.

This rearrangement joins TRBV30 to TRBJ1-3; 8 nucleotides agree with TRBD1. This CDR3 region has 15 residues. V gave up 2 bases and J gave up 2 bases; unmatched junction bases: 5. CDR1 and CDR2 (germline): GTSNPN, SVGIG (reference sequence). The CDR3 reads CAWSSTRGPGNTIYF. For the CDR3, the DNA is TGTGCCTGGAGTTCCACCAGGGGGCCTGGAAACACCATATATTTT.

A few counts support this clone. The V and J genes are TRBV6-5 and TRBJ1-5, with 7 bases fitting TRBD1. V was pared by 2 bases and J by 10 bases, with 5 bases of the junction left unmatched. The CDR3 consists of 13 residues. Germline V gene lookup returns CDR1 MNHEY and CDR2 SVGAGI. As DNA, the CDR3 is TGTGCCAGCAGTTACGGACAGGATCGCCCCCAGCATTTT. Its translation is CASSYGQDRPQHF.

The chain recombines TRBV7-9 with TRBJ1-5, with no clear D. Germline values: CDR1 SEHNR, CDR2 FQNEAQ (reference sequence). The CDR3 runs 16 residues. Trimming shortened V by 5 bases and J by 1 base, and 15 bases separated the two germline ends. The DNA of the CDR3 is TGTGCCAGCAGCCGCTCCGGCGGAGGGAGCAATCAGCCCCAGCATTTT. This sequence encodes CASSRSGGGSNQPQHF. The full variable domain, completed using reference TRBV7-9 and TRBJ1-5, is DTGVSQNPRHKITKRGQNVTFRCDPISEHNRLYWYRQTLGQGPEFLTYFQNEAQLEKSRLLSDRFSAERPKGSFSTLEIQRTEQGDSAMYLCASSRSGGGSNQPQHFGDGTRLSIL.

This chain joins TRBV25-1 and TRBJ1-5; maybe TRBD1 (6 bases). The CDR3 extends over 14 amino acids. Germline V CDR1 and CDR2: MGHDK, SYGVNS. V was trimmed by 5 bases and J by 3 bases, leaving 11 bases between them. CDR3 loop: CASSSSGVNQPQHF. CDR3 sequence (DNA): TGTGCCAGCAGTTCCTCAGGGGTCAATCAGCCCCAGCATTTT.

The V and J genes are TRBV14 and TRBJ2-1, with TRBD1 matching over 9 bases. CDR1 is SGHDN and CDR2 is FVKESK in the germline V gene. V trimming: 5 bases; J trimming: 1 base; junction bases outside the gene matches: 9. The CDR3 is made up of 17 amino acids. DNA of the CDR3: TGTGCCAGCAGCTCCCGGACAGGGGAATGGTCCTACAATGAGCAGTTCTTC. Its protein is CASSSRTGEWSYNEQFF.

J is TRBJ1-2 and V is TRBV10-2; a possible D gene is TRBD1 (5 bases). The germline V and J ends were trimmed by 4 bases and 2 bases, with 5 bases remaining between them. CDR1 and CDR2 from the germline V gene are WSHSY and SAAADI. This CDR3 is 12 amino acids long. The CDR3 bases are TGCGCCAGCAGTGGACAGAACTATGGCTACACCTTC. It translates to CASSGQNYGYTF.

The V gene is TRBV5-1, the J gene TRBJ1-2; D is ambiguous. V dropped 3 bases and J dropped 8 bases, with 23 bases sitting between them. The germline gives CDR1 SGHRS, CDR2 YFSETQ. This CDR3 spans 16 amino acids. CDR3 residues: CASSSSGNRILGGYTF. The CDR3 DNA is TGCGCCAGCAGCTCTAGCGGGAACCGGATTTTAGGCGGCTACACCTTC.

The V call is TRBV7-2, the J call TRBJ2-1; D is tentatively TRBD1 or TRBD2 (5 bases each). This CDR3 comprises 14 residues. CDR1 and CDR2 (germline): SGHTA, FQGNSA. Trimming removed 5 bases at V and 6 bases at J, with 14 bases between. The CDR3 nucleotides are TGTGCCAGCAGCCAGCCGGGGCCGGCCAATGAGCAGTTCTTC. Protein product: CASSQPGPANEQFF.

This clone was observed a single time. V is TRBV10-3 and J is TRBJ2-7; D is ambiguous. The CDR3 runs 13 residues. V was pared by 8 bases and J by 6 bases, with 17 bases between. Germline V gene sequence: CDR1 ENHRY, CDR2 SYGVKD. The CDR3 spells CAISAKEVGEQYF. The DNA for the CDR3 is TGTGCCATCTCTGCTAAAGAAGTTGGCGAGCAGTACTTC.

The chain joins TRBV28 to TRBJ2-7, with 7 bases fitting TRBD1. Germline CDR1 and CDR2: MDHEN and SYDVKM. The CDR3 consists of 15 residues. The ends lost 7 bases at V and 1 base at J; junction bases unmatched: 10. The CDR3 loop reads CASTTTGQRSYEQYF. As DNA, the CDR3 is TGTGCCAGCACCACCACGGGACAGCGTTCCTACGAGCAGTACTTC.

This clone was observed a handful of times. V and J are TRBV5-6 and TRBJ1-2, with 8 bases aligning to TRBD1. The length of the CDR3 is 16 residues. CDR1 SGHDT and CDR2 YYEEEE come from the germline V gene. J was trimmed by 6 bases and V by 4 bases; bases with no gene match: 14. CDR3 coding DNA: TGTGCCAGCAGCGCCAACCAGGACAGGGTAAAGCATGGCTACACCTTC. This translates into CASSANQDRVKHGYTF.

This sequence joins TRBV28 and TRBJ1-3, with D possibly being TRBD1 (5 bases). CDR3 length: 16 residues. V dropped 3 bases and J dropped 0 bases, with 12 bases sitting between them. The germline V gene has CDR1 MDHEN and CDR2 SYDVKM. CDR3 loop: CASSLSGPRSGNTIYF. DNA of the CDR3: TGTGCCAGCAGTTTGTCAGGGCCCCGCTCTGGAAACACCATATATTTT.

By sample share, this clone is medium-sized. Other DNA sequences within the sample encode an identical CDR3. V and J are TRBV4-3 and TRBJ2-3; D unclear. Trimming removed 0 bases from V and 0 bases from J, with 4 bases in between. The CDR3 is 14 amino acids. Germline-derived CDR1 and CDR2 are LGHNA and YSLEER. The CDR3 loop is CASSQDRSTDTQYF. CDR3 nucleotides: TGCGCCAGCAGCCAAGATAGGAGCACAGATACGCAGTATTTT.

V and J are TRBV28 and TRBJ2-1; 16 nucleotides align to TRBD2. Germline-derived CDR1 and CDR2 are MDHEN and SYDVKM. The CDR3 length is 15 residues. V dropped 4 bases and J dropped 8; count of bases not matched to a gene: 2. CDR3 loop: CASSSGTSGRDEQFF. DNA for the CDR3: TGTGCCAGCAGTTCCGGGACTAGCGGGAGGGATGAGCAGTTCTTC.

The V call is TRBV7-2, the J call TRBJ2-7; 9 nucleotides line up with TRBD2. V shed 4 bases and J 2 bases; nucleotides not matched to a gene: 6. This CDR3 has 15 amino acids. The germline V gene has CDR1 SGHTA and CDR2 FQGNSA. The CDR3 coding sequence is TGTGCCAGCAGCTCGTCTAGCGGGATCACCTACGAGCAGTACTTC. Its translation: CASSSSSGITYEQYF. Full variable domain (outside the CDR3, taken from reference TRBV7-2 and TRBJ2-7): GAGVSQSPSNKVTEKGKDVELRCDPISGHTALYWYRQSLGQGLEFLIYFQGNSAPDKSGLPSDRFSAERTGGSVSTLTIQRTQQEDSAVYLCASSSSSGITYEQYFGPGTRLTVT.

This chain uses TRBV5-1 with TRBJ2-7; D is undetermined. Trimming removed 4 bases from V and 3 bases from J, with 8 bases in between. CDR1 is SGHRS and CDR2 is YFSETQ in the germline V gene. The CDR3 spans 12 residues. Written as DNA, the CDR3 is TGCGCCAGCAGCGGCGTAAACTACGAGCAGTACTTC. This encodes CASSGVNYEQYF.

This clone ranks as medium-sized. The chain couples TRBV5-8 to TRBJ1-5; D perhaps matches TRBD1 (6 bases). From germline, CDR1 is SGHTS and CDR2 YDEGEE. The ends were cut back, 2 bases at V and 3 bases at J, with 12 bases in the middle. The CDR3 runs 15 residues. In DNA, the CDR3 is TGTGCCAGCAGCTTAATGGGGGCCCACAATCAGCCCCAGCATTTT. It yields the protein CASSLMGAHNQPQHF.

V is TRBV30 and J is TRBJ2-3; no firm D call. The CDR3 extends over 14 amino acids. CDR1 and CDR2 (germline): GTSNPN, SVGIG (reference sequence). The V end lost 0 bases, the J end lost 1 base, and 8 bases lay between the germline ends. Here the CDR3 reads CAWSVTGGTDTQYF. The CDR3 DNA reads as TGTGCCTGGAGTGTAACCGGAGGCACAGATACGCAGTATTTT.

The V call is TRBV11-2, the J call TRBJ2-7; 8 bases fit TRBD2. The junction had 7 bases not matched to a gene; V was cut back by 5 bases and J by 4 bases. Per the germline V gene, CDR1 is SGHAT and CDR2 is FQNNGV. The CDR3 extends over 14 amino acids. The CDR3 sequence is CASSISGTSYEQYF. In nucleotides, the CDR3 is TGTGCCAGCAGCATATCCGGGACTAGTTACGAGCAGTACTTC.